Below, one T cell receptor (beta chain) is given with its context. Its antigen is unidentified. The method was immunoSEQ multiplex PCR; TCRdb's version includes in-frame clones alone and lacks a portion of them. The repertoire consists of 70,000 to 95,000 clones, with roughly 88% occurring once and the leading ten covering 1.2% to 1.5%. The sample is drawn from a study of T cell responses to AZD1222 COVID-19 vaccine. Whole-study findings and limits: The study identified only six AZD1222 recipients as seropositive at baseline. Repertoire samples came only from after the peak T cell response. Unmutated variant regions reportedly attract nearly half of all spike-specific TCRs. Dominant at 160-218 and 743-854, vaccine-associated CD4 TCRs also spanned spike.

The CDR3 spans 16 residues. Trimming took 4 bases from V and 7 from J, leaving 19 bases between them. From germline, CDR1 is SNHLY and CDR2 FYNNEI. Sample: peripheral blood, taken 28 days after the second AZD1222 dose. The V and J genes are TRBV2 and TRBJ1-4; a weak D match, TRBD1 (6 bases). This sequence was found in an adult who received the AZD1222 COVID-19 vaccine. Here the CDR3 reads CASSGQDRAGGEKLFF. CDR3 sequence (DNA): TGTGCCAGCAGTGGTCAGGACAGAGCTGGGGGTGAAAAACTGTTTTTT.